These T cell receptor beta chains were read from a single sample in a study of control samples from healthy donors and cancer patients. Sequenced by immunoSEQ multiplex PCR; TCRdb stores in-frame clones only, minus some. Found here are almost 90,000 clones, about nine tenths of them singletons; the top ten hold around a fifth. The sequenced sample consisted of blood. These receptors were obtained from a man aged 25-40 years in good health. Each CDR3 is given with its conserved first and last residue. The D gene is left open where the match is weak. Size values are once, few and many counts, or a class for expanded clones, and some rows have none.

j_call clone_size d_call v_call cdr3_aa cdr3_nt
TRBJ1-1 NA TRBD1 TRBV27 CASSQDRALFAEAFF TGTGCCAGCTCCCAGGACAGGGCTTTGTTTGCTGAAGCTTTCTTT
TRBJ1-6 once NA TRBV9 CASSPAAGSPLHF TGTGCCAGCAGCCCGGCAGCCGGCTCACCCCTCCACTTT
TRBJ1-1 NA NA TRBV6-1 CASSEGGLSTEAFF TGTGCCAGCAGTGAGGGGGGGCTAAGCACTGAAGCTTTCTTT
TRBJ1-2 NA NA TRBV9 CASSVGSSPNYGYTF TGTGCCAGCAGCGTAGGGAGCAGCCCTAACTATGGCTACACCTTC
TRBJ1-5 NA NA TRBV7-8 CASSFSEQTTNQPQHF TGTGCCAGCAGCTTTTCTGAGCAGACTACTAATCAGCCCCAGCATTTT
TRBJ2-7 NA NA TRBV29-1 CSVSASGVVEQYF TGCAGCGTTTCTGCATCTGGTGTCGTGGAGCAGTACTTC
TRBJ2-1 NA TRBD2 TRBV4-2 CASSQDGTSGRGRYNEQFF TGTGCCAGCAGCCAAGATGGGACTAGCGGTAGGGGTCGGTACAATGAGCAGTTCTTC
TRBJ2-5 NA TRBD2 TRBV9 CASSVEASGGARETQYF TGTGCCAGCAGCGTAGAGGCTAGCGGGGGGGCCCGGGAGACCCAGTACTTC
TRBJ1-6 NA NA TRBV15 CATSSGVGDSPLHF TGTGCCACCAGCAGTGGGGTCGGGGATTCACCCCTCCACTTT
TRBJ1-1 NA NA TRBV19 CASSIGWGRENTEAFF TGTGCCAGTAGTATAGGGTGGGGGAGGGAGAACACTGAAGCTTTCTTT
TRBJ1-2 once TRBD1 TRBV3-1/TRBV3-2 CASSQGLGQGNYGYTF TGTGCCAGCAGCCAAGGGCTCGGACAGGGTAACTATGGCTACACCTTC
TRBJ2-3 NA TRBD2 TRBV7-2 CASSLGLAGGWGTDTQYF TGTGCCAGCAGCTTAGGGCTAGCGGGGGGCTGGGGCACAGATACGCAGTATTTT
TRBJ1-3 NA NA TRBV19 CASSGPSTFLYF TGTGCCAGTAGCGGGCCCTCTACGTTCCTATATTTT
TRBJ2-1 NA TRBD2 TRBV19 CASSTLQRGGTLF TGTGCCAGTAGTACACTACAGCGGGGGGGGACACTCTTC
TRBJ1-3 NA TRBD1 TRBV5-4 CASSLESGGGTIYF TGTGCCAGCAGCTTGGAATCAGGGGGAGGCACCATATATTTT
TRBJ2-5 NA TRBD2 TRBV7-2 CASSPGTTQETQYF TGTGCCAGCAGCCCCGGGACTACACAAGAGACCCAGTACTTC
TRBJ2-6 NA NA TRBV12-3/TRBV12-4 CASVNSGANVLTF TGTGCCAGCGTGAACTCTGGGGCCAACGTCCTGACTTTC
TRBJ1-6 NA NA TRBV6-5 CASSYSGGRRDSPLHF TGTGCCAGCAGTTACTCTGGGGGGAGAAGGGATTCACCCCTCCACTTT
TRBJ2-5 once NA TRBV24-1 CATSDQPETQYF TGTGCCACCAGTGACCAACCGGAGACCCAGTACTTC
TRBJ1-1 NA NA TRBV4-1 CASSQGREGAFF TGCGCCAGCAGCCAAGGTAGGGAAGGAGCTTTCTTT
TRBJ2-2 NA NA TRBV27 CASSLALGSVGTGELFF TGTGCCAGCAGTCTAGCTCTCGGGTCAGTGGGCACCGGGGAGCTGTTTTTT
TRBJ2-2 NA NA TRBV5-5 CASSSPPTGVGNTGELFF TGTGCCAGCAGCTCCCCCCCCACGGGTGTAGGGAACACCGGGGAGCTGTTTTTT
TRBJ1-5 NA NA TRBV2 CASRELGGGNQPQHF TGTGCCAGCAGGGAGCTCGGCGGTGGCAATCAGCCCCAGCATTTT
TRBJ1-3 NA NA TRBV5-1 CASSPTTAYSGNTIYF TGCGCCAGCAGCCCGACGACAGCCTACTCTGGAAACACCATATATTTT
TRBJ1-2 NA TRBD1 TRBV5-6 CASSLRTGVRGYGYTF TGTGCCAGCAGCTTGCGCACAGGGGTACGAGGGTATGGCTACACCTTC
TRBJ2-2 NA NA TRBV4-1 CASSQGGGTGELFF TGCGCCAGCAGCCAAGGTGGGGGCACCGGGGAGCTGTTTTTT
TRBJ2-1 NA NA TRBV4-1 CASSQPGYNEQFF TGCGCCAGCAGCCAGCCAGGGTACAATGAGCAGTTCTTC
TRBJ1-6 NA TRBD1 TRBV3-1/TRBV3-2 CASSHNRGGSPLHF TGTGCCAGCAGCCACAACAGGGGAGGCTCACCCCTCCACTTT
TRBJ2-1 NA TRBD2 TRBV28 CASRGTSGGANEQFF TGTGCCAGCAGGGGGACTAGCGGGGGGGCGAATGAGCAGTTCTTC
TRBJ1-2 NA NA TRBV4-1 CASSPEPGQLNYGYTF TGCGCCAGCAGCCCCGAACCCGGACAGCTTAACTATGGCTACACCTTC
TRBJ2-3 NA NA TRBV2 CASSETITDTQYF TGTGCCAGCAGTGAAACAATCACAGATACGCAGTATTTT
TRBJ2-3 NA NA TRBV18 CASTASTDTQYF TGTGCCAGCACCGCTAGCACAGATACGCAGTATTTT
TRBJ2-1 NA TRBD2 TRBV7-2 CASSPGVGAGSYNEQFF TGTGCCAGCAGCCCAGGCGTGGGAGCGGGGTCCTACAATGAGCAGTTCTTC
TRBJ2-1 NA NA TRBV7-2 CASSPARPGAPRNEQFF TGTGCCAGCAGTCCCGCCCGTCCAGGGGCCCCTCGAAATGAGCAGTTCTTC
TRBJ2-6 NA NA TRBV14 CASSPSGANVLTF TGTGCCAGCAGCCCCTCTGGGGCCAACGTCCTGACTTTC
TRBJ2-3 NA TRBD2 TRBV5-8 CASSLEGTSGGDTQYF TGTGCCAGCAGCTTGGAAGGGACTAGCGGGGGAGATACGCAGTATTTT
TRBJ2-3 NA TRBD2 TRBV4-1 CASSHSSGGAADTQYF TGCGCCAGCAGCCATTCTAGCGGGGGGGCGGCAGATACGCAGTATTTT
TRBJ1-1 NA NA TRBV5-1 CASSLQGPETEAFF TGCGCCAGCAGCTTGCAGGGGCCGGAGACTGAAGCTTTCTTT
TRBJ2-2 NA NA TRBV2 CASSVDRNTGELFF TGTGCCAGCAGCGTCGACAGGAACACCGGGGAGCTGTTTTTT
TRBJ2-2 few NA TRBV5-4 CASTLGGLNTGELFF TGTGCCAGCACCTTAGGGGGACTGAACACCGGGGAGCTGTTTTTT
TRBJ2-1 NA TRBD1 TRBV6-5 CASRRTGENEQFF TGTGCCAGCAGACGGACAGGGGAGAATGAGCAGTTCTTC
TRBJ1-1 NA NA TRBV5-5 CASSFVVMNTEAFF TGTGCCAGCAGCTTTGTTGTGATGAACACTGAAGCTTTCTTT